Following are 17 T cell receptor beta chains from one sample sequenced in a study of PD-1 blockade in classical Hodgkin lymphoma. Sequenced by immunoSEQ multiplex PCR; TCRdb stores in-frame clones only, minus some. The repertoire holds roughly 7,000 clones, roughly 79% seen once, with 6.5% to 9.5% in the top ten. Time point in this sample: newly diagnosed, previously untreated cHL patient sample. Source material: peripheral blood mononuclear cells (PBMCs). All receptors come from a human donor with classical Hodgkin lymphoma.

This clone rates as medium-sized. This chain joins TRBV28 and TRBJ1-6; D is perhaps TRBD1 (5 bases). V was shortened by 5 bases and J by 1 base, with 12 bases between the two germline ends. Germline CDR1 and CDR2: MDHEN and SYDVKM. CDR3 length: 16 residues. The DNA for the CDR3 is TGTGCCAGCAGTCCCCAGGGACTGTCCTATAATTCACCCCTCCACTTT. Translation gives CASSPQGLSYNSPLHF.

Only one count was recorded for this clone. The V gene is TRBV4-1, the J gene TRBJ2-7, with TRBD2 matching 8 bases. The CDR3 runs 17 residues. V trimming: 2 bases; J trimming: 2 bases; junction bases outside the gene matches: 11. Germline CDR1 and CDR2: MGHRA and YSYEKL. The CDR3 nucleotides read TGCGCCAGCAGCCAAACCCCCGGGGGGGGGCTCCCCTACGAGCAGTACTTC. It is translated as CASSQTPGGGLPYEQYF.

This chain joins TRBV5-4 and TRBJ1-2, with 12 bases identical to TRBD1. After removal of 4 bases from V and 3 bases from J, the junction contained 4 bases not matched to a gene. Germline CDR1 reads SGHNT; CDR2 reads YYREEE (reference sequence). The CDR3 spans 15 residues. The CDR3 DNA reads as TGTGCCAGCAGCCCGGGGACAGGGGGCGACTATGGCTACACCTTC. Translating gives CASSPGTGGDYGYTF.

This clone appeared once. This chain connects TRBV19 to TRBJ2-1, with TRBD1 identical over 9 bases. V shed 5 bases, J shed 8 bases, and the junction held 13 bases outside the gene matches. Per germline, CDR1 LNHDA and CDR2 SQIVND (reference sequence). The CDR3 spans 16 residues. DNA of the CDR3: TGTGCCAGTAGTCCTCAAACAGGGGGCATGATTCATGAGCAGTTCTTC. Translated, it gives CASSPQTGGMIHEQFF.

This clone is a singleton in its sample. The chain joins TRBV30 to TRBJ1-5; D remains unclear. This CDR3 spans 16 amino acids. The ends were cut back, 5 bases at V and 0 bases at J, with 17 bases in the middle. The V gene's germline CDR1 is GTSNPN and CDR2 SVGIG (reference sequence). CDR3 sequence: CAWEIRRWTSNQPQHF. CDR3 DNA sequence: TGTGCCTGGGAAATAAGGAGGTGGACTAGCAATCAGCCCCAGCATTTT. Supplemented by reference TRBV30 and TRBJ1-5, the full variable domain reads SQTIHQWPATLVQPVGSPLSLECTVEGTSNPNLYWYRQAAGRGLQLLFYSVGIGQISSEVPQNLSASRPQDRQFILSSKKLLLSDSGFYLCAWEIRRWTSNQPQHFGDGTRLSIL.

This clone was detected a few times. The genes are TRBV13 and TRBJ2-1, with D possibly matching TRBD2 (6 bases). Trimming shortened V by 0 bases and J by 10 bases, and 10 bases separated the two germline ends. The CDR3 sequence is 13 residues long. The germline V gene encodes CDR1 PRHDT and CDR2 FYEKMQ (reference sequence). The CDR3 sequence is CASSLGEGREQFF. DNA for the CDR3: TGTGCCAGCAGCTTAGGGGAGGGGAGGGAGCAGTTCTTC. Using reference TRBV13 and TRBJ2-1 for the parts outside the CDR3, the full variable domain is AAGVIQSPRHLIKEKRETATLKCYPIPRHDTVYWYQQGPGQDPQFLISFYEKMQSDKGSIPDRFSAQQFSDYHSELNMSSLELGDSALYFCASSLGEGREQFFGPGTRLTVL.

The chain is built from TRBV6-1 and TRBJ2-3; 10 nucleotides align to TRBD2. CDR3 length equals 14 residues. CDR1 is MNHNS, CDR2 SASEGT, per germline. With 11 bases clipped from V and 6 bases from J, the junction kept 11 bases outside the gene matches. The CDR3 coding sequence is TGTGCCCTAAGCCCAGCGGGGGGGGCGGATACGCAGTATTTT. Amino acids: CALSPAGGADTQYF.

The rearrangement uses TRBV18 and TRBJ2-2; weak D call: TRBD2 (5 bases). V was clipped by 3 bases and J by 4 bases, with 6 bases between them. The germline CDR1 and CDR2 sequences are KGHSH and LQKENI. The CDR3 contains 13 residues. CDR3 sequence reads: CASSPDFTGELFF. In nucleotides, the CDR3 is TGTGCCAGCTCACCGGACTTCACCGGGGAGCTGTTTTTT.

The chain uses TRBV10-3 and TRBJ2-1; D perhaps matches TRBD2 (6 bases). The CDR3 is made up of 16 amino acids. Germline-derived CDR1 and CDR2 are ENHRY and SYGVKD. Trimming shortened V by 8 bases and J by 0 bases, and 17 bases separated the two germline ends. The CDR3 DNA sequence: TGTGCCATCGGAGGGCAGGCCCCCTTCTCCTACAATGAGCAGTTCTTC. Protein: CAIGGQAPFSYNEQFF.

V is TRBV28 and J is TRBJ1-5; D possibly corresponds to TRBD1 (5 bases). The ends were cut back, 5 bases at V and 10 bases at J, with 12 bases in the middle. Germline CDR1 MDHEN, CDR2 SYDVKM. The CDR3 extends over 12 amino acids. CDR3 bases: TGTGCCAGCAGTCCCCGGGACCCACCCCAGCATTTT. Amino acid sequence: CASSPRDPPQHF.

The chain combines TRBV6-1 with TRBJ1-4; no definite D call. The germline V gene encodes CDR1 MNHNS and CDR2 SASEGT. This CDR3 comprises 14 residues. Trimming left V 5 bases short and J 5 bases short, with 12 bases between. CDR3 in amino acids: CASSPDGYNEKLFF. CDR3 nucleotide sequence: TGTGCCAGCAGTCCTGACGGGTACAATGAAAAACTGTTTTTT.

The rearrangement links TRBV5-1 to TRBJ2-7, with a possible D match to TRBD2 (6 bases). The CDR3 length is 15 residues. V gave up 3 bases and J gave up 3 bases, with 16 bases separating them. CDR1 SGHRS and CDR2 YFSETQ come from the germline V gene. The chain's CDR3 is CASSSDGEEGYEQYF. In DNA, the CDR3 is TGCGCCAGCAGCTCGGATGGGGAGGAGGGCTACGAGCAGTACTTC.

This rearrangement joins TRBV13 to TRBJ2-2; unclear D gene. V lost 1 base to trimming and J lost 0 bases, with 9 bases between them. CDR1 is PRHDT, CDR2 FYEKMQ, per germline (reference sequence). CDR3 length equals 16 residues. CDR3 sequence: CASSLEAFANTGELFF. The CDR3 DNA follows: TGTGCCAGCAGCTTAGAAGCGTTCGCGAACACCGGGGAGCTGTTTTTT.

The gene calls are TRBV19 and TRBJ2-2, with D perhaps TRBD1 (5 bases). The germline CDR1 and CDR2 sequences are LNHDA and SQIVND (reference sequence). The CDR3 runs 17 residues. V was pared by 3 bases and J by 1 base, with 15 bases between. The CDR3 reads CASSIGPRGVNTGELFF. The CDR3 coding sequence is TGTGCCAGTAGTATTGGCCCAAGGGGTGTGAACACCGGGGAGCTGTTTTTT. The whole variable domain, filled in from reference TRBV19 and TRBJ2-2, reads DGGITQSPKYLFRKEGQNVTLSCEQNLNHDAMYWYRQDPGQGLRLIYYSQIVNDFQKGDIAEGYSVSREKKESFPLTVTSAQKNPTAFYLCASSIGPRGVNTGELFFGEGSRLTVL.

The rearrangement uses TRBV5-1 and TRBJ2-1; D may be TRBD2 (6 bases). Germline V gene data show CDR1 as SGHRS and CDR2 as YFSETQ. The CDR3 is made up of 16 amino acids. Trimming removed 0 bases at V and 5 bases at J, with 15 bases between. The CDR3 bases are TGCGCCAGCAGCTTGGCCGAGGCGGGGTCCCACAATGAGCAGTTCTTC. This sequence encodes CASSLAEAGSHNEQFF.

V usage is TRBV5-1 and J usage is TRBJ2-7; a weak D match, TRBD1 (5 bases). The length of the CDR3 is 14 residues. V was trimmed by 2 bases and J by 3 bases, leaving 12 bases between them. Germline CDR1 is SGHRS and CDR2 is YFSETQ. CDR3 amino acids: CASSLGDLGYEQYF. The DNA for the CDR3 is TGCGCCAGCAGCTTAGGGGATCTCGGCTACGAGCAGTACTTC.

This sequence joins TRBV18 and TRBJ2-1, with 10 bases matching TRBD2. This CDR3 spans 15 amino acids. Looked up from germline, CDR1 is KGHSH and CDR2 is LQKENI. Losses at the gene ends were 3 bases for V and 5 bases for J; bases not matched to a gene: 4. CDR3 amino acids: CASSPGLAGDNEQFF. In DNA form, the CDR3 reads TGTGCCAGCTCACCCGGTCTAGCGGGGGACAATGAGCAGTTCTTC. Full variable domain (rest looked up from reference TRBV18 and TRBJ2-1): NAGVMQNPRHLVRRRGQEARLRCSPMKGHSHVYWYRQLPEEGLKFMVYLQKENIIDESGMPKERFSAEFPKEGPSILRIQQVVRGDSAAYFCASSPGLAGDNEQFFGPGTRLTVL.